The T cell receptor beta chain under discussion was sequenced for a study of cytomegalovirus exposure and HLA in healthy donors. Germline CDR1 and CDR2: SNHLY and FYNNEI. V gave up 7 bases and J gave up 4 bases; unmatched junction bases: 9. This CDR3 has 14 residues. Researchers ran the PCR with 60 Vbeta and 13 Jbeta primers. Assay: immunoSEQ multiplex PCR; the TCRdb copy retains only in-frame clones and omits some. This table holds about 200,000 clones, 75% to 90% found once. The sample comprised PBMCs. This receptor was identified in a woman aged 45-59 years in good health and CMV-seropositive. This chain connects TRBV2 to TRBJ1-1; TRBD1 agrees at 7 bases. The CDR3 region has the DNA TGTGCCAGCACTCAAGACAGGGCCCCCACTGAAGCTTTCTTT. Translated: CASTQDRAPTEAFF.